This T cell receptor (beta chain) was recovered during a study of tumor-infiltrating lymphocytes in oesophageal squamous cell carcinoma. V was trimmed by 6 bases and J by 4 bases, leaving 10 bases between them. Germline-derived CDR1 and CDR2 are MDHEN and SYDVKM. The CDR3 runs to 13 residues. There are many counts of this clonotype. TCRdb ran MiXCR on the PCR reads and lists one entry per CDR3 protein. The table lists about 21,000 distinct CDR3 sequences, 35% to 40% of them singletons. The specimen was esophageal tumor tissue. This TCR was sampled from a male donor with esophageal squamous cell carcinoma. This rearrangement joins TRBV28 to TRBJ1-5; perhaps TRBD1 as D (5 bases). Here the CDR3 reads CASSLKGNQPQHF. The DNA for the CDR3 is TGTGCCAGCAGCCTAAAGGGGAATCAGCCCCAGCATTTT.